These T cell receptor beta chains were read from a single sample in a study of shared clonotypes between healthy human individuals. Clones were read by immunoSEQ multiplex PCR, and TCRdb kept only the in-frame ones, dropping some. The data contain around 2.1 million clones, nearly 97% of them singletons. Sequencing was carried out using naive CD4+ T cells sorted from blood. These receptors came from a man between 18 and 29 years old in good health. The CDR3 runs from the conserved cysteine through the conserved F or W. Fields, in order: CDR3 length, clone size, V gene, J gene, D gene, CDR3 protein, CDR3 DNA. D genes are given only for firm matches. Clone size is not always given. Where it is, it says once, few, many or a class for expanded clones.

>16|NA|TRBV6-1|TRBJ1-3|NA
CASSEGWVGSGNTIYF
TGTGCCAGCAGTGAGGGGTGGGTCGGCTCTGGAAACACCATATATTTT
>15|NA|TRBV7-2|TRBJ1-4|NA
CASSVGHSTNEKLFF
TGTGCCAGCAGCGTGGGACATTCAACTAATGAAAAACTGTTTTTT
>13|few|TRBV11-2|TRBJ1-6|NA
CASSSLENSPLHF
TGTGCCAGCAGCTCGCTCGAGAATTCACCCCTCCACTTT
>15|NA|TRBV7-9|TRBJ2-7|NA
CASSHGWGNGDEQYF
TGTGCCAGCAGCCATGGGTGGGGGAATGGAGACGAGCAGTACTTC
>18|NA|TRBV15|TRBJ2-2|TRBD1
CATSRGPTTGSSTGELFF
TGTGCCACCAGCAGAGGACCCACGACAGGGTCCTCCACCGGGGAGCTGTTTTTT
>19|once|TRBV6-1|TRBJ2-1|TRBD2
CASSEAPSGGGNLGNEQFF
TGTGCCAGCAGTGAAGCCCCGTCGGGCGGGGGGAATTTAGGCAATGAGCAGTTCTTC
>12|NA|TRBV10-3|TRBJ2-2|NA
CAINRGNGELFF
TGTGCCATCAACCGGGGAAACGGGGAGCTGTTTTTT
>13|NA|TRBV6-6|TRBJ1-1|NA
CASRQVGDTEAFF
TGTGCCAGCAGACAGGTTGGGGACACTGAAGCTTTCTTT
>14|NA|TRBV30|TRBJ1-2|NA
CAWTIQGTNYGYTF
TGTGCCTGGACTATCCAGGGGACTAACTATGGCTACACCTTC
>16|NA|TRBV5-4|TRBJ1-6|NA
CASSLGGDSYNSPLHF
TGTGCCAGCAGCTTGGGGGGTGACTCCTATAATTCACCCCTCCACTTT
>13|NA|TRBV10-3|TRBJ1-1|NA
CAISGGVAAEAFF
TGTGCCATCAGTGGGGGCGTCGCGGCTGAAGCTTTCTTT
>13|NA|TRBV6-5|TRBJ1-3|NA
CASKESSGNTIYF
TGTGCCAGCAAGGAATCCTCTGGAAACACCATATATTTT
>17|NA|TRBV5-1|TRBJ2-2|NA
CASSHYLRGPDTGELFF
TGCGCCAGCAGCCACTACCTTCGGGGCCCGGACACCGGGGAGCTGTTTTTT
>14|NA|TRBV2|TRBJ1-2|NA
CASSVSVTNYGYTF
TGTGCCAGCAGTGTAAGTGTGACTAACTATGGCTACACCTTC
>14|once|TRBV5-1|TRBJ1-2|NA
CASSLGAEGYGYTF
TGCGCCAGCAGCTTGGGGGCCGAGGGCTATGGCTACACCTTC
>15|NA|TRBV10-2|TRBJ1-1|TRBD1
CASSALRGGNTEAFF
TGCGCCAGCAGTGCCCTCAGGGGGGGTAACACTGAAGCTTTCTTT
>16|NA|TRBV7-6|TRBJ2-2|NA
CASSLGSSADTGELFF
TGTGCCAGCAGCTTAGGGTCTAGCGCGGACACCGGGGAGCTGTTTTTT
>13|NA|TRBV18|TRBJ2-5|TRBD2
CASSPREGETQYF
TGTGCCAGCTCACCACGGGAGGGCGAGACCCAGTACTTC
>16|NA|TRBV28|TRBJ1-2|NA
CASSFGSKGADYGYTF
TGTGCCAGCAGTTTTGGCAGTAAAGGGGCGGATTATGGCTACACCTTC
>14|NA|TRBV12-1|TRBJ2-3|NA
CASSFGTGIDTQYF
NA
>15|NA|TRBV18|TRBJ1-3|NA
CASSTTPNSGNTIYF
TGTGCCAGCTCAACGACACCGAACTCTGGAAACACCATATATTTT
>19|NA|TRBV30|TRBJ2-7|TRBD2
CAWRDGTSGSTWVTYEQYF
TGTGCCTGGAGAGACGGGACTAGCGGGAGTACCTGGGTCACCTACGAGCAGTACTTC
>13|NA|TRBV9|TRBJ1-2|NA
CASSPGERYGYTF
TGTGCCAGCAGCCCCGGGGAGAGGTATGGCTACACCTTC
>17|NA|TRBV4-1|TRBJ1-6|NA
CASSQGLAGVNNSPLHF
TGCGCCAGCAGCCAAGGTCTCGCAGGGGTAAATAATTCACCCCTCCACTTT
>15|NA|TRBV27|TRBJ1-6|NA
CASSLFRVGNSPLHF
TGTGCCAGCAGTTTATTTAGGGTAGGCAATTCACCCCTCCACTTT
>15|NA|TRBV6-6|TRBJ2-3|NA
CASSLEGGSTDTQYF
TGTGCCAGCAGTTTAGAGGGGGGTAGCACAGATACGCAGTATTTT
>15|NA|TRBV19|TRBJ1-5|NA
CASSESTLGNQPQHF
TGTGCCAGTAGTGAGTCTACCCTAGGCAATCAGCCCCAGCATTTT
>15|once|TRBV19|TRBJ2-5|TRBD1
CASSIGRGGEETQYF
TGTGCCAGTAGTATAGGTAGAGGGGGCGAGGAGACCCAGTACTTC
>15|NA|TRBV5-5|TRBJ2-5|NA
CASSSRGIIGGTQYF
TGTGCCAGCAGTTCTCGGGGGATTATCGGCGGGACCCAGTACTTC
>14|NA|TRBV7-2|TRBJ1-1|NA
CASSLATGNTEAFF
TGTGCCAGCAGCTTGGCGACAGGGAACACTGAAGCTTTCTTT
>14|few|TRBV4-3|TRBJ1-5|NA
CASSQDRGNQPQHF
TGCGCCAGCAGCCAAGACAGGGGCAATCAGCCCCAGCATTTT
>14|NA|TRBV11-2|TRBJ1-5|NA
CASSLGRGEQPQHF
TGTGCCAGCAGCTTAGGGAGGGGCGAACAGCCCCAGCATTTT
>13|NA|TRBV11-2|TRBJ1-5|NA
CASSPPSGQPQHF
TGTGCCAGCAGCCCCCCGAGTGGGCAGCCCCAGCATTTT
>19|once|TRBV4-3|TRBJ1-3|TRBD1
CASSQDRTSRTGAANTIYF
TGCGCCAGCAGCCAAGATCGCACTTCCAGGACAGGGGCGGCGAACACCATATATTTT
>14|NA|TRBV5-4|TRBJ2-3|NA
CASSPASLSDTQYF
TGTGCCAGCAGCCCGGCTAGCCTGTCAGATACGCAGTATTTT
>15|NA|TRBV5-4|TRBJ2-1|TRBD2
CASSSPKAGFNEQFF
TGTGCCAGCAGCTCCCCTAAAGCGGGGTTCAATGAGCAGTTCTTC
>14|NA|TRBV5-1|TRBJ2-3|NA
CASSSRLSTDTQYF
TGCGCCAGCAGCTCCCGACTCAGCACAGATACGCAGTATTTT
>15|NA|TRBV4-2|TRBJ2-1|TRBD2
CASSQEGAGGDEQFF
TGTGCCAGCAGCCAAGAGGGAGCGGGGGGGGATGAGCAGTTCTTC
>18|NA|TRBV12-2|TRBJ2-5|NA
CASRLVDRGQETQETQYF
TGTGCAAGTCGCTTAGTGGACCGAGGACAGGAGACCCAAGAGACCCAGTACTTC
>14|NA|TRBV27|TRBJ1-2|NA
CASSLSQGNYGYTF
TGTGCCAGCAGTTTATCACAGGGAAACTATGGCTACACCTTC
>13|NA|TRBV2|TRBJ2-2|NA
CASRLRFTGELFF
TGTGCCAGCAGGCTAAGATTCACCGGGGAGCTGTTTTTT
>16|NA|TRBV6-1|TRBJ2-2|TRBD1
CASREQGAMSTGELFF
TGTGCCAGCAGGGAACAGGGGGCTATGAGCACCGGGGAGCTGTTTTTT
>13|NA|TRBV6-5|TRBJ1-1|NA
CASSRQSVTEAFF
TGTGCCAGCAGTCGACAGTCGGTCACTGAAGCTTTCTTT
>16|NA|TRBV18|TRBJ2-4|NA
CASSPGVIEVGNIQYF
TGTGCCAGCTCACCAGGAGTTATAGAGGTCGGAAACATTCAGTACTTC
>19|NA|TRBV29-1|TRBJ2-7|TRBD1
CSVDGGKGQGWPNSYEQYF
TGCAGCGTTGACGGGGGGAAGGGACAGGGATGGCCTAATTCCTACGAGCAGTACTTC
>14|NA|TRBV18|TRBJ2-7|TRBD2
CASSPTSGDYEQYF
TGTGCCAGCTCACCGACTAGCGGGGATTACGAGCAGTACTTC
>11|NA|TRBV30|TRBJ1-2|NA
CAWSVSHGYTF
TGTGCCTGGAGTGTCAGCCATGGCTACACCTTC
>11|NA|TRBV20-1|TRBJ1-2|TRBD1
CSAKDRAGYTF
TGCAGTGCAAAGGACAGGGCTGGCTACACCTTC
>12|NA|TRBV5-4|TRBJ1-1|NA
CASSSQNTEAFF
TGTGCCAGCAGCTCACAGAACACTGAAGCTTTCTTT
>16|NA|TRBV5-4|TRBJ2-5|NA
CASSFISRRAEETQYF
TGTGCCAGCAGCTTCATCAGCCGTAGGGCTGAAGAGACCCAGTACTTC
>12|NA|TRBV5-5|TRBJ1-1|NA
CASSRTDTEAFF
TGTGCCAGCAGCCGGACAGACACTGAAGCTTTCTTT
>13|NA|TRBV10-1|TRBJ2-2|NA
CASRGGSTGELFF
TGCGCCAGCAGGGGCGGAAGTACCGGGGAGCTGTTTTTT
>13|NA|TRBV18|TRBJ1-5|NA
CASQMGGNQPQHF
TGTGCCAGCCAGATGGGGGGCAATCAGCCCCAGCATTTT
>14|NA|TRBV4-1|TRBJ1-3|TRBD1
CASSPGTGGNTIYF
TGCGCCAGCAGCCCCGGGACAGGCGGAAACACCATATATTTT
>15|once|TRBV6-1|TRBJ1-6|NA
CASSEMVGFNSPLHF
TGTGCCAGCAGTGAAATGGTAGGGTTTAATTCACCCCTCCACTTT